Sequencing of this T cell receptor (beta chain) was carried out in a study of cytomegalovirus exposure and HLA in healthy donors. General study results and limits: The number of N-insertions in an Asian-associated ancestry cluster was reportedly below the roughly 660-donor mean in a later analysis.

About this clone: Its antigen is unknown.

Amplification used 60 Vbeta primers and 13 Jbeta primers. Measured with immunoSEQ multiplex PCR; TCRdb has only the in-frame clones, and not every one. This sample yields some 180,000 clones, of which about 80% are seen a single time; 13% to 15% belongs to the top ten. This CDR3 contains 15 residues. V was pared by 4 bases and J by 5 bases, with 10 bases of the junction left unmatched. Germline values: CDR1 SGHDT, CDR2 YYEEEE. The source material was PBMCs. This clonotype was sampled from a woman aged 25 to 39 in good health and CMV-seropositive. The V call is TRBV5-6, the J call TRBJ2-5; 8 nucleotides agree with TRBD1. The CDR3 region has the DNA TGTGCCAGCAGCCGGTTCCAGGGGGCCGGGGAGACCCAGTACTTC. Its translation is CASSRFQGAGETQYF.